The entry below describes one T cell receptor (beta chain). Its antigen remains unidentified. No base quality values were provided; no much bigger clone lies one nucleotide off. V and J are trimmed by 5 bases and 6 bases, and the gene matches miss 8 bases of the junction. Via the germline V gene (reference sequence), CDR1 is SGHAT and CDR2 FQDESV. The CDR3 covers 15 residues, taking in both the cysteine and the phenylalanine. Of the read, only the CDR3 DNA is kept; its 45 bases are in frame from base 1. TCRbeta CDR3 regions were amplified from genomic DNA using the immunoSEQ Assay, a bias-controlled multiplex PCR. The original pipeline was this. The number of nucleated cells in each sample was estimated from the amplification of reference gene primers within the assay. To quantify the absolute abundance of each unique TCRbeta CDR3 rearrangement, sequence reads were collapsed and filtered. For each sample, productive Simpson clonality was calculated as the square root of Simpson's diversity index over productive rearrangements. TCRdb retrieved this table from immuneACCESS and kept in-frame rearrangements only. Not all clones are present; in checked studies, unresolved V genes account for under half, and no reason is known for the remainder. The D gene and trimming were derived from the DNA, and the V and J assignments and clone size from that table. Recorded for this sample are about 190,000 clones; roughly 90% of them occurred a single time. Around 6.6% of the sample is taken by the ten largest.

A second Seattle source provided samples from volunteer blood donors who had recovered from COVID-19. Whole blood was collected in K2EDTA tubes by collaborating institutions according to the institutions' own protocols. For TCRbeta analysis, collaborators shipped samples in one of three forms: frozen whole blood, isolated PBMCs, or DNA extracted from either of those sample types. This record comes from a study of blood T cell repertoires in COVID-19 (dated by TCRdb to the early 2020s). In terms of the full investigation: The collaborator samples originated in the United States, Italy and Spain and spanned the acute and convalescent phases of COVID-19. The material from the prospective study consisted of cDNA or gDNA derived from T cells, B-cell-depleted T cells, or PBMCs. Deeply sampled blood TCRbeta repertoires from subjects exposed to, actively infected with, or recovered from COVID-19 were included in the dataset. The repertoires were released in a freely available public database intended as a resource for research on the immune response to SARS-CoV-2. Samples came from the ongoing ImmuneRACE study (first 160 participants) plus 1,254 subjects from 6 global collaborators. The sample metadata nearly always contained a de-identified subject ID, COVID-19 status, age in years and sex. HLA class I and class II types, where available, came from metadata supplied by the sample provider rather than from assay-based typing.

Summary of the overall study and its limitations: How much clinical and demographic metadata was included differed by source and by participant, and the metadata was provided uncurated.

This receptor was taken from a woman aged 40 to 55 who had recovered from COVID-19. The specimen sequenced was peripheral blood. This chain is built from TRBV11-1 and TRBJ2-7, with 12 bases aligning to TRBD2. The bases are TGTGCCAGCAGCCCGCCTAGCGGGAGGGTTTCCGAGCAGTACTTC. The encoded protein is CASSPPSGRVSEQYF.